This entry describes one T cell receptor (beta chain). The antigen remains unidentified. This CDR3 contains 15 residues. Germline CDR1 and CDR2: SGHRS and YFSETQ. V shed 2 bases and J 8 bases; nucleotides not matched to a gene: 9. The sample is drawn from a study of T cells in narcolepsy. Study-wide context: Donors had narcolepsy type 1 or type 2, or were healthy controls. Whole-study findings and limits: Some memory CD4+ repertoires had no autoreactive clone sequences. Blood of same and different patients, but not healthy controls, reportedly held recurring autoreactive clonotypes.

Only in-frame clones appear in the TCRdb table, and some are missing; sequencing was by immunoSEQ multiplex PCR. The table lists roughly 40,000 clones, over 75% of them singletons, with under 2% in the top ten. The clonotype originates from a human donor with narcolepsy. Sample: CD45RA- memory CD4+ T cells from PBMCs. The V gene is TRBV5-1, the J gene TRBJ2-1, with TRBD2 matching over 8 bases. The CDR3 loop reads CASSLERTSIDEQFF. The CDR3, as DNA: TGCGCCAGCAGCTTAGAGAGGACTAGCATCGATGAGCAGTTCTTC.